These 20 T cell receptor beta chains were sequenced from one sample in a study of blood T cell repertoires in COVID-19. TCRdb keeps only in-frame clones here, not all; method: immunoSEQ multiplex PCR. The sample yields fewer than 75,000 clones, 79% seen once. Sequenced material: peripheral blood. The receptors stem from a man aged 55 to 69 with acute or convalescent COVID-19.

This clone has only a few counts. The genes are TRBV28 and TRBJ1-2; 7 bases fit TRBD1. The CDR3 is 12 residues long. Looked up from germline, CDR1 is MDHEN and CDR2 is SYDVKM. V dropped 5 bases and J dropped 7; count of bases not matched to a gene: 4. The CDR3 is CASSHRGSGYTF. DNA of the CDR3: TGTGCCAGCAGTCACAGGGGTTCTGGCTACACCTTC.

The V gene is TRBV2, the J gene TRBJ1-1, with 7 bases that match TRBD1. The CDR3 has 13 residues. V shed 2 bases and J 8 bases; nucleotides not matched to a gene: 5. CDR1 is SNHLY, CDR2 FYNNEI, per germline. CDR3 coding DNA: TGTGCCAGCAGTGAAAGGCGACAGGGCGAAGCTTTCTTT. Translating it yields CASSERRQGEAFF.

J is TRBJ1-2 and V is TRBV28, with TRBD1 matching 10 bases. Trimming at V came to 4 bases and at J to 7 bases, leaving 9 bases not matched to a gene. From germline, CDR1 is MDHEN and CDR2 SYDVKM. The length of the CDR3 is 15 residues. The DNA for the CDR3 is TGTGCCAGCAGTTCACCTAGGACAGGGGGGAGTGGCTACACCTTC. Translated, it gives CASSSPRTGGSGYTF.

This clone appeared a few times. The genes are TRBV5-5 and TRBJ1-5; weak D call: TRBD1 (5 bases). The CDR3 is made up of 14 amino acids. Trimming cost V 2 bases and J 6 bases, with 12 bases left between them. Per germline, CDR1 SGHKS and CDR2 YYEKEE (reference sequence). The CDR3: CASSLSQGTQPQHF. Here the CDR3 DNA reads TGTGCCAGCAGCTTAAGTCAGGGCACTCAGCCCCAGCATTTT.

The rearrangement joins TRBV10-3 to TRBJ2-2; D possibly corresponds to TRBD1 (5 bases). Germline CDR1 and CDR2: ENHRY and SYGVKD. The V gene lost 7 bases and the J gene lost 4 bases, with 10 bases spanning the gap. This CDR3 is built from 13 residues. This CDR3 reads CAITTDSTGELFF. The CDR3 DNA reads TGTGCCATCACCACAGACAGCACCGGGGAGCTGTTTTTT.

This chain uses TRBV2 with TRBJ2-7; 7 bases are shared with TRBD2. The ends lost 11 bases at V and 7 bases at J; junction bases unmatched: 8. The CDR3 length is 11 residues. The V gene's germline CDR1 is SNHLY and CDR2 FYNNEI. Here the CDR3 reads CAGGDSVEQYF. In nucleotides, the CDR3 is TGTGCCGGGGGGGACTCCGTTGAGCAGTACTTC.

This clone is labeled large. The CDR3 DNA follows: TGTGCCAGTAGTCTCCGGACAGGGGAATATGATCAGCCCCAGCATTTT. Translating it yields CASSLRTGEYDQPQHF. The chain links TRBV19 to TRBJ1-5; 9 bases match TRBD1. V lost 5 bases and J lost 5; bases outside the gene matches: 10. This CDR3 comprises 16 residues. The germline CDR1 and CDR2 sequences are LNHDA and SQIVND (reference sequence).

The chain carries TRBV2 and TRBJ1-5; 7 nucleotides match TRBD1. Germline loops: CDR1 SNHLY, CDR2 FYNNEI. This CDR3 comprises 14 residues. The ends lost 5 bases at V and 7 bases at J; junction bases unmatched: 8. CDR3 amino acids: CASSPEAGGQPQHF. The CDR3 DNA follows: TGTGCCAGCAGTCCGGAGGCAGGGGGGCAGCCCCAGCATTTT.

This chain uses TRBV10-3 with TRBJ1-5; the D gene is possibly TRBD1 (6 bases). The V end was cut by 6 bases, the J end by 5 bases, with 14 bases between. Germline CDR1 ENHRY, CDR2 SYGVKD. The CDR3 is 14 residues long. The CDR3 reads CAISPGGRYQPQHF. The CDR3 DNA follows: TGTGCCATCAGCCCGGGGGGCAGGTATCAGCCCCAGCATTTT.

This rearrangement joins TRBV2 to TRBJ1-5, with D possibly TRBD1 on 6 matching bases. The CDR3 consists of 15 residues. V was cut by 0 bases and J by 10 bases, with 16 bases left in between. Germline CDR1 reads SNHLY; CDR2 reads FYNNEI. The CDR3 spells CASSEATGTGIPQHF. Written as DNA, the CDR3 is TGTGCCAGCAGTGAAGCGACAGGAACGGGGATCCCCCAGCATTTT.

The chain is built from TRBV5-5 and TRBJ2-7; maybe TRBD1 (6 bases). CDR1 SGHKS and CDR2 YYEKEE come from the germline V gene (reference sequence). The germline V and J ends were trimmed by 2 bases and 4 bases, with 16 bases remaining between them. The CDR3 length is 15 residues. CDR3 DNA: TGTGCCAGCAGCTTTACAGCTTGGGGGCCTTACGAGCAGTACTTC. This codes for CASSFTAWGPYEQYF.

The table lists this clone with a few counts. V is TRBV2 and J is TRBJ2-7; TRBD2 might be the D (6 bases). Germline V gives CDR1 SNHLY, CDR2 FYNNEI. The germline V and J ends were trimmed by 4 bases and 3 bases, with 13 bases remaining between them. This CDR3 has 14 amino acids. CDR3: CASSGGGGYYEQYF. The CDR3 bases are TGTGCCAGCAGTGGGGGAGGCGGTTACTACGAGCAGTACTTC. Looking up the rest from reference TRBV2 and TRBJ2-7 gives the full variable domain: EPEVTQTPSHQVTQMGQEVILRCVPISNHLYFYWYRQILGQKVEFLVSFYNNEISEKSEIFDDQFSVERPDGSNFTLKIRSTKLEDSAMYFCASSGGGGYYEQYFGPGTRLTVT.

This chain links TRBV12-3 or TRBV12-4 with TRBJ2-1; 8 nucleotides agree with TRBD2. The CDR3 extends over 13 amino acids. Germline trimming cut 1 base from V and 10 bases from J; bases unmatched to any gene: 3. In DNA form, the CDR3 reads TGTGCCAGCAGTTTAGGCGGGGGGCAAGAGCAGTTCTTC. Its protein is CASSLGGGQEQFF.

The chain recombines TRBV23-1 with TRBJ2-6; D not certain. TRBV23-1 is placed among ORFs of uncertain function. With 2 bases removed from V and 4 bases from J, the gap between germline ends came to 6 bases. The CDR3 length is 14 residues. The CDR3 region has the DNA TGCGCCAGCAGTCAACCCCTGGGGGCCAACGTCCTGACTTTC. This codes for CASSQPLGANVLTF.

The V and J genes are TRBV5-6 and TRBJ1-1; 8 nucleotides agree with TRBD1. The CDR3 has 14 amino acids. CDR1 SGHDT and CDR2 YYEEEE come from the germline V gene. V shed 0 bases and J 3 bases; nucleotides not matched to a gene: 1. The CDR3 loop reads CASSLGQGYTEAFF. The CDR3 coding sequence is TGTGCCAGCAGCTTGGGACAGGGGTACACTGAAGCTTTCTTT.

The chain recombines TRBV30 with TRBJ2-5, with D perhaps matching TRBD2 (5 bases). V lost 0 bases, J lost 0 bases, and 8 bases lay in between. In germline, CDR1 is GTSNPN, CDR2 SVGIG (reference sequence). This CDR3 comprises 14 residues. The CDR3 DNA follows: TGTGCCTGGAGTGTACCGGGGAACCAAGAGACCCAGTACTTC. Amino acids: CAWSVPGNQETQYF.

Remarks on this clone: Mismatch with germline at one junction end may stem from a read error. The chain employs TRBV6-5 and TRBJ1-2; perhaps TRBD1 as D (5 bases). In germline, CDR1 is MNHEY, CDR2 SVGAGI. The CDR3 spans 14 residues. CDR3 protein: CASIYPLPGGRCTF. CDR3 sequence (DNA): TGTGCCAGCATTTACCCCCTTCCGGGGGGGAGATGCACCTTC.

The CDR3 DNA reads as TGTGCCAGCACCCCAGGGGTCGTCTCGGATTCACCCCTCCACTTT. As protein: CASTPGVVSDSPLHF. This chain uses TRBV18 with TRBJ1-6; D may be TRBD1 (6 bases). The germline gives CDR1 KGHSH, CDR2 LQKENI. The CDR3 is made up of 15 amino acids. V was pared by 8 bases and J by 8 bases, with 19 bases between.

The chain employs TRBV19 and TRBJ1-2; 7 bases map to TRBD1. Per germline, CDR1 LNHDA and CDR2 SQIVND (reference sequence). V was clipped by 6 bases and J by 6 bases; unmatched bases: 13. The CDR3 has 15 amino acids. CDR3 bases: TGTGCCAGTAGGGCCCAGACAGGGTACGGTGATGGCTACACCTTC. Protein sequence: CASRAQTGYGDGYTF. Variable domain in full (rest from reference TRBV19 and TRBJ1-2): DGGITQSPKYLFRKEGQNVTLSCEQNLNHDAMYWYRQDPGQGLRLIYYSQIVNDFQKGDIAEGYSVSREKKESFPLTVTSAQKNPTAFYLCASRAQTGYGDGYTFGSGTRLTVV.

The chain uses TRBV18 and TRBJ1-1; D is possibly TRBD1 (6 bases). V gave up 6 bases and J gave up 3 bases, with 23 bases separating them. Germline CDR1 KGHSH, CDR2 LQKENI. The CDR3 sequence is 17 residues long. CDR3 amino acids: CASSQTPQGRADTEAFF. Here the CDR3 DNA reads TGTGCCAGCTCCCAGACGCCACAGGGAAGGGCGGACACTGAAGCTTTCTTT.